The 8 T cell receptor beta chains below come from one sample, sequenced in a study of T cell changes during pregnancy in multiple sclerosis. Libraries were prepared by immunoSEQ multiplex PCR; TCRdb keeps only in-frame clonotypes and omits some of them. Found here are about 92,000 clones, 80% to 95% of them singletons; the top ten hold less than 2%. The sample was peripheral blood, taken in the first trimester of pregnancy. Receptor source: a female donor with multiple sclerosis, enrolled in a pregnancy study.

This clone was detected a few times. DNA for the CDR3: TGCAGTGCTAGAGCCGGGACTACGAAGTACTTC. It translates to CSARAGTTKYF. J is TRBJ2-7 and V is TRBV20-1; the match to TRBD2 covers 7 bases. Germline V gene data show CDR1 as DFQATT and CDR2 as SNEGSKA (reference sequence). After removal of 1 base from V and 11 bases from J, the junction contained 5 bases not matched to a gene. CDR3 length: 11 residues.

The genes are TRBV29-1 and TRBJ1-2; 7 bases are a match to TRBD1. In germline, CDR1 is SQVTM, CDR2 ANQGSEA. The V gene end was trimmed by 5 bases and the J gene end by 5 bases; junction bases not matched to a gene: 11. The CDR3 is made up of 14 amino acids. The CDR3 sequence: CSVSPGQRHYGYTF. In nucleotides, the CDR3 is TGCAGCGTTTCCCCGGGACAGCGACATTATGGCTACACCTTC. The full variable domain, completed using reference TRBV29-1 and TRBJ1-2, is SAVISQKPSRDICQRGTSLTIQCQVDSQVTMMFWYRQQPGQSLTLIATANQGSEATYESGFVIDKFPISRPNLTFSTLTVSNMSPEDSSIYLCSVSPGQRHYGYTFGSGTRLTVV.

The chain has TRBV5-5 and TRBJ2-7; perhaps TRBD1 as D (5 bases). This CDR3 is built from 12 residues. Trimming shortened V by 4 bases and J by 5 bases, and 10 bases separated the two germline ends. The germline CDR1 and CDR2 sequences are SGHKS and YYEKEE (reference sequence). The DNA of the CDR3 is TGTGCCAGCAGCGGGGCTGCCCACGAGCAGTACTTC. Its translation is CASSGAAHEQYF.

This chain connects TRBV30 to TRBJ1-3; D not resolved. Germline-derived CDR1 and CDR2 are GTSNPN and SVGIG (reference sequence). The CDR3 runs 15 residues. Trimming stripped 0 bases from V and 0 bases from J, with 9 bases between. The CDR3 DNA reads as TGTGCCTGGAGTGTACGAGGGTACTCTGGAAACACCATATATTTT. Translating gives CAWSVRGYSGNTIYF.

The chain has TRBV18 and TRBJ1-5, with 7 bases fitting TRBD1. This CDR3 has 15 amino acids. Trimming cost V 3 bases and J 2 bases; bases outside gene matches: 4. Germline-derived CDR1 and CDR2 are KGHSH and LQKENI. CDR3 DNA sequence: TGTGCCAGCTCACCTCAAGGACAGGGCAATCAGCCCCAGCATTTT. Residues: CASSPQGQGNQPQHF.

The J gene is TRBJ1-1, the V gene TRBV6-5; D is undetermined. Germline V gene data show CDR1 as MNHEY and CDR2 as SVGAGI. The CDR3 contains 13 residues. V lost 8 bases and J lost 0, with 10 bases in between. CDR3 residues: CASWRSLNTEAFF. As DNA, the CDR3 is TGTGCCAGCTGGCGGTCGTTGAACACTGAAGCTTTCTTT.

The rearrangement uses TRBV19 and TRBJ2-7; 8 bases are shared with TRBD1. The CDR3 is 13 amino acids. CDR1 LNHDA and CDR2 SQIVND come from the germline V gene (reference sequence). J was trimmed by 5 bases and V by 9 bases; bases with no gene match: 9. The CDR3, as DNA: TGTGCCAGCACGGGACAGGCGAGCAACGAGCAGTACTTC. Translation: CASTGQASNEQYF.

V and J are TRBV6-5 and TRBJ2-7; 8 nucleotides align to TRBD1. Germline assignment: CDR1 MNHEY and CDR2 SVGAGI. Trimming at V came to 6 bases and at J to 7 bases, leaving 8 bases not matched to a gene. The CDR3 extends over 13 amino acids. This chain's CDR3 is CASSPGQEGEQYF. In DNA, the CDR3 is TGTGCCAGCAGCCCGGGACAGGAGGGAGAGCAGTACTTC.